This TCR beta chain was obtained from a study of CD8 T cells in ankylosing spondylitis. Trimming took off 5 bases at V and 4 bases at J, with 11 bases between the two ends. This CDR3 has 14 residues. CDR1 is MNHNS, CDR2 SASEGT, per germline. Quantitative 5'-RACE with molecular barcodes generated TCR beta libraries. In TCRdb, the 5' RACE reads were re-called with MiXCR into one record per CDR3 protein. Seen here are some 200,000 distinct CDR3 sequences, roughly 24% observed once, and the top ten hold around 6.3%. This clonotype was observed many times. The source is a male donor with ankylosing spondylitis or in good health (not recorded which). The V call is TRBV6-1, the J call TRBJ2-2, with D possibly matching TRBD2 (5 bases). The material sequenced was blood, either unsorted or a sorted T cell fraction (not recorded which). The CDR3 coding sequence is TGTGCCAGCAGTAAGGGAGTAACCACCGGGGAGCTGTTTTTT. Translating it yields CASSKGVTTGELFF.